This is a list of T cell receptor beta chains from one sample in a study of cytomegalovirus exposure and HLA in healthy donors. TCRdb's table, derived via immunoSEQ multiplex PCR, lists solely in-frame clones and lacks some. Of 90,000 to 140,000 clones listed, 13% to 15% are singletons. Sample: PBMCs. The receptors come from a female donor in good health and CMV-seronegative. CDR3s include the opening cysteine and the closing phenylalanine or tryptophan. Each record gives: D gene, J gene, V gene, clone size, CDR3 DNA, CDR3 protein. A D gene is named only where the DNA matches it firmly. Clone size, where shown, is once, few, many, or a class for clones that have expanded.

d_call: TRBD1; j_call: TRBJ1-2; v_call: TRBV4-3; clone_size: NA; cdr3_nt: TGCGCCAGCAGTGCCGGGACAGGGGTTGGCTACACCTTC; cdr3_aa: CASSAGTGVGYTF
d_call: TRBD1; j_call: TRBJ2-3; v_call: TRBV27; clone_size: few; cdr3_nt: TGTGCCATCTCGGACAGGGCTGATACGCAGTATTTT; cdr3_aa: CAISDRADTQYF
d_call: NA; j_call: TRBJ1-5; v_call: TRBV4-3; clone_size: NA; cdr3_nt: TGCGCCAGCAGCCAACGTGTGGGGGGGGATCAGCCCCAGCATTTT; cdr3_aa: CASSQRVGGDQPQHF
d_call: TRBD1; j_call: TRBJ2-1; v_call: TRBV5-4; clone_size: few; cdr3_nt: TGTGCCAGCAGTAAAGCCGGGACAGGGGTGGGGATAAATGAGCAGTTCTTC; cdr3_aa: CASSKAGTGVGINEQFF
d_call: NA; j_call: TRBJ1-1; v_call: TRBV6-6; clone_size: NA; cdr3_nt: TGTGCCAGCAGTCCAGGGGAAGGGGGTTCTGAAGCTTTCTTT; cdr3_aa: CASSPGEGGSEAFF
d_call: TRBD1; j_call: TRBJ1-2; v_call: TRBV12-5; clone_size: NA; cdr3_nt: TGTGCTAGTGGTTTGTACAGGGGGCGTTATGGCTACACCTTC; cdr3_aa: CASGLYRGRYGYTF
d_call: NA; j_call: TRBJ1-1; v_call: TRBV27; clone_size: NA; cdr3_nt: TGTGCCAGCAGTTTATCCACAGGACATGAAGCTTTCTTT; cdr3_aa: CASSLSTGHEAFF
d_call: NA; j_call: TRBJ1-4; v_call: TRBV2; clone_size: NA; cdr3_nt: TGTGCCAGCAGTGAAGCTTGGAGGGAGGGATATGAAAAACTGTTTTTT; cdr3_aa: CASSEAWREGYEKLFF
d_call: TRBD1; j_call: TRBJ2-7; v_call: TRBV18; clone_size: NA; cdr3_nt: TGTGCCAGCTCACCAGGGAGCGGACAGGGGTCTTACGAGCAGTACTTC; cdr3_aa: CASSPGSGQGSYEQYF
d_call: NA; j_call: TRBJ2-3; v_call: TRBV6-5; clone_size: few; cdr3_nt: TGTGCCAGCAGTTTTAGGGGCTATCTGCCCACAGATACGCAGTATTTT; cdr3_aa: CASSFRGYLPTDTQYF
d_call: NA; j_call: TRBJ2-7; v_call: TRBV7-9; clone_size: few; cdr3_nt: TGTGCCAGCAGCCCGACAGGCCAGTACGAGCAGTACTTC; cdr3_aa: CASSPTGQYEQYF
d_call: TRBD1; j_call: TRBJ2-7; v_call: TRBV29-1; clone_size: few; cdr3_nt: TGCAGCGTTGAAGATTTTGGCGTGACAGGGAACAACGAGCAGTACTTC; cdr3_aa: CSVEDFGVTGNNEQYF
d_call: TRBD2; j_call: TRBJ2-1; v_call: TRBV5-4; clone_size: NA; cdr3_nt: TGTGCCAGCAGCTTAGCTAGCGGGAGTCCGGCAAGCTCCTACAATGAGCAGTTCTTC; cdr3_aa: CASSLASGSPASSYNEQFF
d_call: NA; j_call: TRBJ1-3; v_call: TRBV6-1; clone_size: NA; cdr3_nt: TGTGCCAGCGCTGGGGAGACTGGAAACACCATATATTTT; cdr3_aa: CASAGETGNTIYF
d_call: TRBD2; j_call: TRBJ2-2; v_call: TRBV11-2; clone_size: NA; cdr3_nt: TGTGCCAGCAGCCGCGGGTCGGTCGGGAGGGTTGACACCGGGGAGCTGTTTTTT; cdr3_aa: CASSRGSVGRVDTGELFF
d_call: NA; j_call: TRBJ2-7; v_call: TRBV7-9; clone_size: NA; cdr3_nt: TGTGCCAGCAGCTTAGCGCGGGGATCCTACTCCTACGAGCAGTACTTC; cdr3_aa: CASSLARGSYSYEQYF
d_call: NA; j_call: TRBJ2-6; v_call: TRBV23-1; clone_size: NA; cdr3_nt: TGCGCCAGCAGTCAAGGAGGGGCTGGGGCCAACGTCCTGACTTTC; cdr3_aa: CASSQGGAGANVLTF
d_call: TRBD1; j_call: TRBJ1-1; v_call: TRBV19; clone_size: NA; cdr3_nt: TGTGCCAGTAGTACCCGGACAGGGGTGAACACTGAAGCTTTCTTT; cdr3_aa: CASSTRTGVNTEAFF
d_call: NA; j_call: TRBJ2-5; v_call: TRBV11-3; clone_size: NA; cdr3_nt: TGTGCCAGCAGCCGGGGTTACCAAGAGACCCAGTACTTC; cdr3_aa: CASSRGYQETQYF
d_call: TRBD2; j_call: TRBJ2-5; v_call: TRBV5-4; clone_size: NA; cdr3_nt: TGTGCCAGCAGCTCCGCTGGGGGAGGGACGGAGACCCAGTACTTC; cdr3_aa: CASSSAGGGTETQYF
d_call: NA; j_call: TRBJ2-6; v_call: TRBV5-1; clone_size: few; cdr3_nt: TGCGCCAGCAGCTTAGGGGGTTCCAACTCTGGGGCCAACGTCCTGACTTTC; cdr3_aa: CASSLGGSNSGANVLTF
d_call: TRBD1; j_call: TRBJ2-1; v_call: TRBV30; clone_size: NA; cdr3_nt: TGTGCCTGGAGCCTGGGACAGAATAATGAGCAGTTCTTC; cdr3_aa: CAWSLGQNNEQFF
d_call: TRBD1; j_call: TRBJ1-2; v_call: TRBV5-1; clone_size: once; cdr3_nt: TGCGCCAGCAGCTTGAATCTGGACAGGGAATGGGGCTATGGCTACACCTTC; cdr3_aa: CASSLNLDREWGYGYTF
d_call: NA; j_call: TRBJ2-5; v_call: TRBV5-6; clone_size: few; cdr3_nt: TGTGCCAGCAGCCCCTATGGTGAGGGAATCATTCAAGAGACCCAGTACTTC; cdr3_aa: CASSPYGEGIIQETQYF